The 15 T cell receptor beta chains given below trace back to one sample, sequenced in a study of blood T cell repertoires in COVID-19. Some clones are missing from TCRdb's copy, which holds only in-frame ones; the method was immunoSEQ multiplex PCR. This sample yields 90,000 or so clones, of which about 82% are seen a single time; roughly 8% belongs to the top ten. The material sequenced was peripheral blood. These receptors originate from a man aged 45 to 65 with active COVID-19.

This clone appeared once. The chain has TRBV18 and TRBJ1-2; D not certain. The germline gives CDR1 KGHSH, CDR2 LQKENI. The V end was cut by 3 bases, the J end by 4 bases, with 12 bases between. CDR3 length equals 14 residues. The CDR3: CASSPRGLFYGYTF. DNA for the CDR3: TGTGCCAGCTCACCCCGTGGACTGTTCTATGGCTACACCTTC. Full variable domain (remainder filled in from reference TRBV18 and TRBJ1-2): NAGVMQNPRHLVRRRGQEARLRCSPMKGHSHVYWYRQLPEEGLKFMVYLQKENIIDESGMPKERFSAEFPKEGPSILRIQQVVRGDSAAYFCASSPRGLFYGYTFGSGTRLTVV.

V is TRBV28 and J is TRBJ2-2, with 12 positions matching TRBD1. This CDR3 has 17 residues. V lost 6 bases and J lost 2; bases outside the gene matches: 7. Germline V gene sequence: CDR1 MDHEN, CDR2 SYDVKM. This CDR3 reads CASRSGTGGSNTGELFF. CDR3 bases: TGTGCCAGCAGGTCCGGGACAGGGGGCTCAAACACCGGGGAGCTGTTTTTT.

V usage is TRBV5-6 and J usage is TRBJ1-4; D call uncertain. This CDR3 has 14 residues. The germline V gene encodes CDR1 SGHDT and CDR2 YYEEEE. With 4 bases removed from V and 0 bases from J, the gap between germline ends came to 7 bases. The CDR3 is CASSRGATNEKLFF. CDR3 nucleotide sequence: TGTGCCAGCAGCCGGGGAGCAACTAATGAAAAACTGTTTTTT. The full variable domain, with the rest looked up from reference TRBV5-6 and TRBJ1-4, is DAGVTQSPTHLIKTRGQQVTLRCSPKSGHDTVSWYQQALGQGPQFIFQYYEEEERQRGNFPDRFSGHQFPNYSSELNVNALLLGDSALYLCASSRGATNEKLFFGSGTQLSVL.

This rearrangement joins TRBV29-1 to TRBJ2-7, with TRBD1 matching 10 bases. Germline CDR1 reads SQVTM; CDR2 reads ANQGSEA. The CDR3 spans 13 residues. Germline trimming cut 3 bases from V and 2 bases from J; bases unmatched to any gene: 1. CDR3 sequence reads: CSVDGQGAYEQYF. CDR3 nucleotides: TGCAGCGTTGACGGACAGGGGGCCTACGAGCAGTACTTC.

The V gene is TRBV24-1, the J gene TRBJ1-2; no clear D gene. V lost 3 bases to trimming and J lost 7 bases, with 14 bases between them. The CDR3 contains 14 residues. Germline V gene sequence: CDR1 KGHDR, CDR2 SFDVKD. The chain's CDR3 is CATSDPRREGGYTF. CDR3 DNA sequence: TGTGCCACCAGTGATCCGCGGCGGGAGGGTGGCTACACCTTC.

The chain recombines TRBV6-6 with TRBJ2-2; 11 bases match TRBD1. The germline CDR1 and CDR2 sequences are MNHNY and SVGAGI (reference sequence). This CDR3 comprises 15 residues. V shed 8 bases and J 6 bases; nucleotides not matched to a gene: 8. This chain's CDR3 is CASRGPGQGAGELFF. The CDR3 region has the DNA TGTGCCAGCCGTGGACCGGGACAGGGGGCCGGGGAGCTGTTTTTT.

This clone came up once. The CDR3 DNA reads as TGTGCCAGTAGTATCGGGACAGGGGGCATTTCACCCCTCCACTTT. It yields the protein CASSIGTGGISPLHF. The chain has TRBV19 and TRBJ1-6; 12 positions agree with TRBD1. Germline V gives CDR1 LNHDA, CDR2 SQIVND (reference sequence). After removal of 3 bases from V and 9 bases from J, the junction contained 3 bases not matched to a gene. The CDR3 length is 15 residues. Full variable domain (missing parts from reference TRBV19 and TRBJ1-6): DGGITQSPKYLFRKEGQNVTLSCEQNLNHDAMYWYRQDPGQGLRLIYYSQIVNDFQKGDIAEGYSVSREKKESFPLTVTSAQKNPTAFYLCASSIGTGGISPLHFGNGTRLTVT.

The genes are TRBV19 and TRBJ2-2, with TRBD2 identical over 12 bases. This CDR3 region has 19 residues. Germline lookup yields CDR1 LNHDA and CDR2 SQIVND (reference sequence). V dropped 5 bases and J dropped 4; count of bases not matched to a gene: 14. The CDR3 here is CASSSPTSGSRPITGELFF. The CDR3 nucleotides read TGTGCCAGTAGTTCCCCGACTAGCGGGAGTAGGCCGATCACCGGGGAGCTGTTTTTT.

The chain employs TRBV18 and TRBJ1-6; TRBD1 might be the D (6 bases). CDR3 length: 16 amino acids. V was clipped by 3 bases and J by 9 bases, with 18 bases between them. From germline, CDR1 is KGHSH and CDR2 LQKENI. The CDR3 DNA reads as TGTGCCAGCTCACCTCGAGCTGGGGGGGCGAGTTCACCCCTCCACTTT. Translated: CASSPRAGGASSPLHF.

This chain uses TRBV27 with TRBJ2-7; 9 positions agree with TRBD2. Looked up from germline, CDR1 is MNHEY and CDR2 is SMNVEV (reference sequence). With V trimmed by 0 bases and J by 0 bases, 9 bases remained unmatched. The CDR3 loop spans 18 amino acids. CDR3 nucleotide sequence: TGTGCCAGCAGTTTATCGGGGGTCGGCGGGAGGGCCTCCTACGAGCAGTACTTC. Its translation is CASSLSGVGGRASYEQYF.

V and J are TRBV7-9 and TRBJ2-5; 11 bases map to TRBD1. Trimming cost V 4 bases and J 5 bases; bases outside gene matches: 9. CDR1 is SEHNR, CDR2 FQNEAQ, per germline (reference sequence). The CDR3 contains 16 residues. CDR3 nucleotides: TGTGCCAGCAGCTCCCATGGACAGGGGGCGGGGGAGACCCAGTACTTC. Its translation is CASSSHGQGAGETQYF.

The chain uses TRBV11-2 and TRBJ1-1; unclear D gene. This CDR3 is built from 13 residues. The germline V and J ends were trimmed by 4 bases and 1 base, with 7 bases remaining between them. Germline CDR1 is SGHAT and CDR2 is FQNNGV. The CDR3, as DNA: TGTGCCAGCAGCTACGGCGGGAACACTGAAGCTTTCTTT. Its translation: CASSYGGNTEAFF.

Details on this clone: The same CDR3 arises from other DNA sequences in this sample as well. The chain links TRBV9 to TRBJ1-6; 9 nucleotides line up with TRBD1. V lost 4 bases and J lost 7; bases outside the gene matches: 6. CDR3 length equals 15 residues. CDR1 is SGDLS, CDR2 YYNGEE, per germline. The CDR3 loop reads CASSSRDRVNSPLHF. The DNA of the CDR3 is TGTGCCAGCAGCTCACGGGACAGGGTCAATTCACCCCTCCACTTT.

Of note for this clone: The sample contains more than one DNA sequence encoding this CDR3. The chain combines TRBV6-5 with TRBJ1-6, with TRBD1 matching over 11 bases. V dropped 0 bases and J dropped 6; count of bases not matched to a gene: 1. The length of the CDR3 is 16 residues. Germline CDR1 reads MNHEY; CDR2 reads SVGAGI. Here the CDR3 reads CASSYSGTGGNSPLHF. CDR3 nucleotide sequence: TGTGCCAGCAGTTACTCGGGGACAGGGGGTAATTCACCCCTCCACTTT.

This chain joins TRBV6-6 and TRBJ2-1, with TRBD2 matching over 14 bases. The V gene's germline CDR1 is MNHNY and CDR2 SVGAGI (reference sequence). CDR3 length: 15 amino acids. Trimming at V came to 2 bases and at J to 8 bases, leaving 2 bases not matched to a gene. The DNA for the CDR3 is TGTGCCAGCAGTTACCGGGGACTAGCGGGAGATGAGCAGTTCTTC. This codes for CASSYRGLAGDEQFF.